This entry is about one T cell receptor (beta chain). Assay used: immunoSEQ multiplex PCR; TCRdb lists only in-frame clones, some missing. The sample lists roughly 240,000 clones, about four fifths seen once, with 4% to 5% in the top ten. This specimen comes from a study of blood T cell repertoires in COVID-19. For the study at large: T cells, B-cell-depleted T cells, or PBMCs supplied cDNA or gDNA.

The CDR3 length is 13 residues. Looked up from germline, CDR1 is MNHNY and CDR2 is SVGAGI (reference sequence). The V gene lost 5 bases and the J gene lost 1 base, with 6 bases spanning the gap. The chain recombines TRBV6-6 with TRBJ1-5, with D maybe TRBD1 (6 bases). Sequenced input: peripheral blood. The sequence was collected from a woman in her 70s with acute or convalescent COVID-19. The CDR3 spells CASSGQSNQPQHF. The CDR3 DNA is TGTGCCAGCAGTGGACAGAGCAATCAGCCCCAGCATTTT.